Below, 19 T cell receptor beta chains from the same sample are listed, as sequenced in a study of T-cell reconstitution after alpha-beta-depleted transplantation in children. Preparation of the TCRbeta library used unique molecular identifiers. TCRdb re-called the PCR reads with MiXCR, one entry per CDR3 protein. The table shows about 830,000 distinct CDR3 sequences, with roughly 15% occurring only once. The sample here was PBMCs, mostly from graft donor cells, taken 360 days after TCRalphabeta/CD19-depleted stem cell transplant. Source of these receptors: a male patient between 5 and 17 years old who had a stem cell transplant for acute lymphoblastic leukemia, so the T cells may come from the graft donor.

DNA of the CDR3: TGTGCCAGCAGCCGACAGGGTCTGGAGACCCAGTACTTC. The encoded protein is CASSRQGLETQYF. The rearrangement uses TRBV7-3 and TRBJ2-5; 7 bases are a match to TRBD1. V gave up 5 bases and J gave up 5 bases; unmatched junction bases: 5. The CDR3 sequence is 13 residues long. CDR1 is SGHTA, CDR2 FQGTGA, per germline.

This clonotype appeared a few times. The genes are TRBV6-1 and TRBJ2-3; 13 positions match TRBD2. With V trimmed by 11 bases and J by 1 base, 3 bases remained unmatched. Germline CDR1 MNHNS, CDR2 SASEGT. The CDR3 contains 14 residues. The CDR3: CAVGLAGGTDTQYF. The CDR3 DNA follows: TGTGCCGTAGGACTAGCGGGAGGCACAGATACGCAGTATTTT.

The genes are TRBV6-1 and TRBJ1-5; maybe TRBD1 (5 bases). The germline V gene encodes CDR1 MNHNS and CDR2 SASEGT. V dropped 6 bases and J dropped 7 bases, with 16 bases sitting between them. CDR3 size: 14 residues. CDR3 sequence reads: CASSSAGKGQPQHF. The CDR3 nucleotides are TGTGCCAGCAGCTCCGCAGGGAAGGGCCAGCCCCAGCATTTT.

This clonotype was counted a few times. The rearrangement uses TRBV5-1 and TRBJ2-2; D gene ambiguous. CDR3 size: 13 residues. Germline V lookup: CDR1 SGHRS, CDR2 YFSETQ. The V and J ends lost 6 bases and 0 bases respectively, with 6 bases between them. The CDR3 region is CASTKPNTGELFF. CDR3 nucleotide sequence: TGCGCCAGCACTAAGCCGAACACCGGGGAGCTGTTTTTT.

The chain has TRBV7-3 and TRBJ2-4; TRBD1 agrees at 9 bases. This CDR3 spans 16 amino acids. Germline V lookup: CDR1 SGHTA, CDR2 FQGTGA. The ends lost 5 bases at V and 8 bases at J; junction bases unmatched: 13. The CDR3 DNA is TGTGCCAGCAGCCTCTATACCGGGACAGGGTCGGACATTCAGTACTTC. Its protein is CASSLYTGTGSDIQYF.

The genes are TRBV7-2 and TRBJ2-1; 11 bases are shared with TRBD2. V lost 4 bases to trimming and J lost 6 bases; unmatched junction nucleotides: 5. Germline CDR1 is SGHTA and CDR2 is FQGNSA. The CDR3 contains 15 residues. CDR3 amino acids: CASSYSGRAANEQFF. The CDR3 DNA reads TGTGCCAGCAGCTATAGCGGGAGGGCCGCCAATGAGCAGTTCTTC. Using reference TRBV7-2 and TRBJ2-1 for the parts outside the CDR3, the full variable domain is GAGVSQSPSNKVTEKGKDVELRCDPISGHTALYWYRQSLGQGLEFLIYFQGNSAPDKSGLPSDRFSAERTGGSVSTLTIQRTQQEDSAVYLCASSYSGRAANEQFFGPGTRLTVL.

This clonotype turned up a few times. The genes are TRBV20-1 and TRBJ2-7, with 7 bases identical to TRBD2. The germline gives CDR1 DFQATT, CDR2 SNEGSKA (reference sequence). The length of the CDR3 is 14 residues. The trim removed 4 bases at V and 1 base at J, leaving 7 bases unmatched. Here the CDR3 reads CSAISSGPSYEQYF. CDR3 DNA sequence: TGCAGTGCTATATCTAGCGGCCCTTCCTACGAGCAGTACTTC.

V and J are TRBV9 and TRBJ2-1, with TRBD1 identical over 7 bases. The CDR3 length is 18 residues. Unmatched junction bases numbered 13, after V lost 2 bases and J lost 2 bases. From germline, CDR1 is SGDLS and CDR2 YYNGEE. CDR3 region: CASSVAELTGVPYNEQFF. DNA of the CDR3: TGTGCCAGCAGCGTTGCAGAGCTCACAGGGGTTCCCTACAATGAGCAGTTCTTC.

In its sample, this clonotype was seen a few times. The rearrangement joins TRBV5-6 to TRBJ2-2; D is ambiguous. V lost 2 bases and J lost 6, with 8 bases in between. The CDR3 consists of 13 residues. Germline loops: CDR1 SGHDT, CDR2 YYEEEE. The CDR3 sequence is CASSLNLAGELFF. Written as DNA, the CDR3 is TGTGCCAGCAGCTTAAACTTAGCCGGGGAGCTGTTTTTT.

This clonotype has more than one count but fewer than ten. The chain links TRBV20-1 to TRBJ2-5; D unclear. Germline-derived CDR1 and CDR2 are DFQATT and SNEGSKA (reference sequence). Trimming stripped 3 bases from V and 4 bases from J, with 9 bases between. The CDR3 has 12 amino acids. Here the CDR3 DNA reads TGCAGTGCTAGTGTAGCCCCAGAGACCCAGTACTTC. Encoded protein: CSASVAPETQYF.

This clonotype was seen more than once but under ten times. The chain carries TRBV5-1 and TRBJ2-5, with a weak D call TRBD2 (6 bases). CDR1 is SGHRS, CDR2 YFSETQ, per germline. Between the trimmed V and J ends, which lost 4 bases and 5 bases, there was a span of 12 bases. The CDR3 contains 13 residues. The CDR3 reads CASSGEGRETQYF. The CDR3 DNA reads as TGCGCCAGCAGCGGGGAAGGGAGGGAGACCCAGTACTTC. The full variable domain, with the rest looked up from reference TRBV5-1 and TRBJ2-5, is KAGVTQTPRYLIKTRGQQVTLSCSPISGHRSVSWYQQTPGQGLQFLFEYFSETQRNKGNFPGRFSGRQFSNSRSEMNVSTLELGDSALYLCASSGEGRETQYFGPGTRLLVL.

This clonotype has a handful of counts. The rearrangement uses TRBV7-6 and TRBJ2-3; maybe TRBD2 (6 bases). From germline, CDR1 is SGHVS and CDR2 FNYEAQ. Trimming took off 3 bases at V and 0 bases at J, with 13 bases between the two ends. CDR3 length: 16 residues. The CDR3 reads CASSFLARISTDTQYF. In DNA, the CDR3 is TGTGCCAGCAGCTTTCTAGCGAGGATTAGCACAGATACGCAGTATTTT.

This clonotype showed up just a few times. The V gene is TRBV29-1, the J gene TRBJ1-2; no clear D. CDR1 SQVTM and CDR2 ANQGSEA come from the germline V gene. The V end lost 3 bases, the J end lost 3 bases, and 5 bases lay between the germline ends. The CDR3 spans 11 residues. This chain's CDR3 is CSVDKDYGYTF. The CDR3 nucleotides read TGCAGCGTTGATAAGGACTATGGCTACACCTTC.

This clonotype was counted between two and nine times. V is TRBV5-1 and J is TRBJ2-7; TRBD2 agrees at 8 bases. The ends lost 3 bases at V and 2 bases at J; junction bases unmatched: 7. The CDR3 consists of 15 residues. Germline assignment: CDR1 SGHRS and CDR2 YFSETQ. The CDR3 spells CASSSGSGIPYEQYF. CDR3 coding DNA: TGCGCCAGCAGCTCCGGTAGCGGGATCCCCTACGAGCAGTACTTC. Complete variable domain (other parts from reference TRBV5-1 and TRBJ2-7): KAGVTQTPRYLIKTRGQQVTLSCSPISGHRSVSWYQQTPGQGLQFLFEYFSETQRNKGNFPGRFSGRQFSNSRSEMNVSTLELGDSALYLCASSSGSGIPYEQYFGPGTRLTVT.

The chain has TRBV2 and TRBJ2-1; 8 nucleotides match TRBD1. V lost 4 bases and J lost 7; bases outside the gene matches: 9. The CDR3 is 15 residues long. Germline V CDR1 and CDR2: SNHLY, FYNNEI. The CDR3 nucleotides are TGTGCCAGCAGTGTTCCGGGACAGGTGTTTAATGAGCAGTTCTTC. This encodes CASSVPGQVFNEQFF.

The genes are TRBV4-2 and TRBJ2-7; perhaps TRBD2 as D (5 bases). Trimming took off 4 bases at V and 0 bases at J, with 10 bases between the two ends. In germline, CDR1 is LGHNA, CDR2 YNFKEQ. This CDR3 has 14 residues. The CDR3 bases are TGTGCCAGCAGCCCCTCCGCGGGCTCCTACGAGCAGTACTTC. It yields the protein CASSPSAGSYEQYF.

CDR3 sequence reads: CASSPSRWTKQETQYF. Written as DNA, the CDR3 is TGTGCCAGCAGCCCCTCTCGTTGGACTAAACAAGAGACCCAGTACTTC. The chain recombines TRBV12-3 or TRBV12-4 with TRBJ2-5, with D possibly TRBD2 on 6 matching bases. V was pared by 6 bases and J by 2 bases, with 19 bases between. There are 16 residues in the CDR3.

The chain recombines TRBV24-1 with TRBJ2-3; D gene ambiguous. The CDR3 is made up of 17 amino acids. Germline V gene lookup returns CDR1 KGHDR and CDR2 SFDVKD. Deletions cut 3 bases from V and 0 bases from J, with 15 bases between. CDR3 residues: CATSDLPYRHSTDTQYF. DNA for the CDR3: TGTGCCACCAGTGATCTACCATACCGTCACAGCACAGATACGCAGTATTTT.

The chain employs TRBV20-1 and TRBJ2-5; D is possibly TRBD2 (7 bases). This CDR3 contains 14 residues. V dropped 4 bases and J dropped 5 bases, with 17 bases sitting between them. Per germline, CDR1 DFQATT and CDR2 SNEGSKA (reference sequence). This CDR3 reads CSAKRGGPRETQYF. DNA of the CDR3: TGCAGTGCTAAGAGGGGGGGACCTAGGGAGACCCAGTACTTC.